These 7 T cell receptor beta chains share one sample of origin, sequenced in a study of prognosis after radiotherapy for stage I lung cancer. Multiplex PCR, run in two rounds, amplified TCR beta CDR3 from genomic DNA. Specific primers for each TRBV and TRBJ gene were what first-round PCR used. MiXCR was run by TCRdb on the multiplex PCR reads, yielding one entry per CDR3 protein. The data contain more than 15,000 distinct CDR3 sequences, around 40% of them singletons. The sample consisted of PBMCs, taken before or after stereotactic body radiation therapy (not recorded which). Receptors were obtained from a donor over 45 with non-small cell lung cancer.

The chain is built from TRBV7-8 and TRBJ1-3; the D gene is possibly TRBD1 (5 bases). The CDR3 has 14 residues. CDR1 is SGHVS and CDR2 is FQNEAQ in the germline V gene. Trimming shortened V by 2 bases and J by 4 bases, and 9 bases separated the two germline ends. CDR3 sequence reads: CASSLRGSGNTIYF. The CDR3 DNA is TGTGCCAGCAGCTTAAGGGGATCGGGAAACACCATATATTTT.

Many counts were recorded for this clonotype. CDR3 residues: CASSIGTGMNSPLHF. CDR3 sequence (DNA): TGTGCCAGTAGTATAGGGACAGGGATGAATTCACCCCTCCACTTT. This chain uses TRBV19 with TRBJ1-6; 8 positions match TRBD1. J lost 7 bases, V lost 1 base, and 3 bases had no gene match. Germline values: CDR1 LNHDA, CDR2 SQIVND (reference sequence). The CDR3 spans 15 residues.

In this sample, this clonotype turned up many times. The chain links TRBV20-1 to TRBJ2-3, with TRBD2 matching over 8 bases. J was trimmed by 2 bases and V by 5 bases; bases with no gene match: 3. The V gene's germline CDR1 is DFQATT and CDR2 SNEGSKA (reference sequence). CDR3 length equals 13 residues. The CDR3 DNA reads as TGCAGTGCTGGCGGGGGGTTCACAGATACGCAGTATTTT. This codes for CSAGGGFTDTQYF.

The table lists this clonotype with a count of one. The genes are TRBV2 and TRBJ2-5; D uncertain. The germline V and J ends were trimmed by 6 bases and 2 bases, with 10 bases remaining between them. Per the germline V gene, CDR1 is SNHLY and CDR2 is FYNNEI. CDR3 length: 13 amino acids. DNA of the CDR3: TGTGCCAGCAGAACGACGGATCAAGAGACCCAGTACTTC. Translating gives CASRTTDQETQYF.

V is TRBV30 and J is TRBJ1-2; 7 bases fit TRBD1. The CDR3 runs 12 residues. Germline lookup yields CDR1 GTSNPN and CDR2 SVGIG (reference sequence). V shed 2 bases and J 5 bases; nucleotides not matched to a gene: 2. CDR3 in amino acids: CAWSPQGYGYTF. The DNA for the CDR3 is TGTGCCTGGAGTCCACAGGGGTATGGCTACACCTTC.

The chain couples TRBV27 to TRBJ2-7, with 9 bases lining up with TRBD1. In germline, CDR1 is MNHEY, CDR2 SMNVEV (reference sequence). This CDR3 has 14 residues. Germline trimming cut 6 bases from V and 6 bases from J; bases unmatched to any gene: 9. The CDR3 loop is CASSPTGGGIEQYF. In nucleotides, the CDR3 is TGTGCCAGCAGCCCGACAGGGGGAGGGATCGAGCAGTACTTC.

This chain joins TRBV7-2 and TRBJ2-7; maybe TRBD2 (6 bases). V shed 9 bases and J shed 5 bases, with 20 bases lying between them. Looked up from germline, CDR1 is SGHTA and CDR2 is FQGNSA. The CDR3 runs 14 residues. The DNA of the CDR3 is TGTGCCAGTATCGGATCCCCGGGGGTCAACGAGCAGTACTTC. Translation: CASIGSPGVNEQYF.